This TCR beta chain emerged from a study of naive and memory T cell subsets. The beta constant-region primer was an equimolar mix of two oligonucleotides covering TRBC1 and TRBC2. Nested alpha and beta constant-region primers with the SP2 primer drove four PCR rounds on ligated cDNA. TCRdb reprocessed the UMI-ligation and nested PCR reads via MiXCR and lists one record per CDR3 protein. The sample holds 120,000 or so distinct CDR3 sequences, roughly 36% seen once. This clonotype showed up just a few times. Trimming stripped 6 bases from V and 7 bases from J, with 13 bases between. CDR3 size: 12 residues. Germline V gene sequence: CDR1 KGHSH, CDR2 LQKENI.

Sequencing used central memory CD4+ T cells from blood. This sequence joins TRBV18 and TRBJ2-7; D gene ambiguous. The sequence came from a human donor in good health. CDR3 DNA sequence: TGTGCCAGCTCCCTCGGGCCGAAGGAGCAGTACTTC. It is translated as CASSLGPKEQYF. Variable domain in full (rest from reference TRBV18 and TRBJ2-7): NAGVMQNPRHLVRRRGQEARLRCSPMKGHSHVYWYRQLPEEGLKFMVYLQKENIIDESGMPKERFSAEFPKEGPSILRIQQVVRGDSAAYFCASSLGPKEQYFGPGTRLTVT.